This T cell receptor beta chain was sequenced in a study of long-term antiretroviral therapy in people with HIV. Run at survey level, the immunoSEQ assay was version v3.0. For each individual sample, sequencing targeted about 40,000-55,000 T-cell genomes. Data came from immunoSEQ multiplex PCR; TCRdb stores just in-frame clones and leaves some out. This table holds 35,000 to 40,000 clones, approximately 94% found once. Study-level points and caveats: In HIV, the repertoires covered a tighter span of CDR3 lengths than in controls. Pre-ART-expanded clones dominated the repertoire at all time points. The study found that diversity rose after ART but stayed below transplant donor controls.

Germline V CDR1 and CDR2: SQVTM, ANQGSEA. V was clipped by 1 base and J by 1 base, with 9 bases between them. This CDR3 spans 14 amino acids. On this clone: The antigen is unknown.

The V call is TRBV29-1, the J call TRBJ2-3; no reliable D call. The TCR originated in a woman aged 45 to 65 with HIV. Sample: unsorted PBMCs, taken 4.1 years after starting antiretroviral therapy. The chain's CDR3 is CSVEGPGRTDTQYF. CDR3 bases: TGCAGCGTTGAAGGGCCAGGACGCACAGATACGCAGTATTTT.